One T cell receptor beta chain is described in this entry. Antigen: not known. With iRepertoire HTBI primers and Arm-PCR of CDR3 regions, TCR beta libraries were built. TCRdb re-called the multiplex PCR reads with MiXCR, one entry per CDR3 protein. This sample has about 430,000 distinct CDR3 sequences; around a fifth occur once, and the top ten carry more than 13%. The sample comes from a study of regulatory T cells in long-lasting Graves disease. Whole-study findings and limits: Accuracy could have been hurt by small sample size.

Documented time point: persistent/refractory GD, antithyroid drugs over 5 years with positive TRAb. After RNA was extracted from PBMCs, the TCR library was made from it. All patients originated from an endocrinology department located in Xi'an, China. The CDR3 length is 15 residues. Trimming took 0 bases from V and 7 from J, leaving 13 bases between them. In germline, CDR1 is LNHDA, CDR2 SQIVND (reference sequence). The chain combines TRBV19 with TRBJ1-5; a weak D match, TRBD1 (6 bases). The sample was peripheral blood mononuclear cells (PBMCs), taken when the disease was refractory, from a patient treated with antithyroid drugs. The sequence derives from a female donor with Graves disease. CDR3 in amino acids: CASSIDRKGGQPQHF. In DNA, the CDR3 is TGTGCCAGTAGTATAGATCGGAAGGGGGGCCAGCCCCAGCATTTT.